Below, 26 T cell receptor beta chains from the same sample are listed, as sequenced in a study of identical twins (dated by TCRdb to 2016 to 2017). To prepare the library, 5' RACE was applied. The instrument was an Illumina HiSeq 2000. The public reads were reanalyzed by TCRdb: fastp trimming at Q25, MiXCR alignment, in-frame beta chains only. A single entry per CDR3 protein holds the most common genes and DNA from its merged rows. For this sample the table gives 270,000 or so distinct CDR3 sequences, of which roughly 8.7% were detected only once. Over 2.5% of the sample comes from the top ten. These same records also appear under a second study, on yellow fever vaccine responses in identical twins.

Sequencing input: CD8+ T cells sorted from blood. These receptors were collected from a woman between 18 and 30 years old in good health.

As to this clonotype: The germline gene is not matched at one end of the junction; a read error may be the cause. The chain combines TRBV5-6 with TRBJ2-5; 8 positions match TRBD2. CDR3 length: 16 residues. Germline V CDR1 and CDR2: SGHDT, YYEEEE. The CDR3 sequence: CAISPWTSTYQETQYF. In nucleotides, the CDR3 is TGTGCCATCAGCCCCTGGACTAGCACGTACCAAGAGACCCAGTACTTC.

This clonotype was seen many times. The chain links TRBV6-2 or TRBV6-3 to TRBJ2-2; no clear D gene. Per the germline V gene, CDR1 is MNHEY and CDR2 is SVGEGT. The CDR3 totals 15 residues. Trimming removed 0 bases at V and 5 bases at J, with 10 bases between. The CDR3 is CASSYSPDSTGELFF. CDR3 sequence (DNA): TGTGCCAGCAGTTACTCGCCCGACTCAACCGGGGAGCTGTTTTTT.

This sequence joins TRBV7-9 and TRBJ2-1; 7 nucleotides agree with TRBD2. The germline CDR1 and CDR2 sequences are SEHNR and FQNEAQ (reference sequence). V shed 5 bases and J 4 bases; nucleotides not matched to a gene: 8. The CDR3 runs to 15 residues. The CDR3 DNA is TGTGCCAGCAGCCAGTTAACGGGACTATACAATGAGCAGTTCTTC. Protein: CASSQLTGLYNEQFF.

This clonotype was counted between two and nine times. The chain is built from TRBV7-9 and TRBJ2-5; possible D gene TRBD1, 6 bases. Trimming removed 5 bases from V and 7 bases from J, with 20 bases in between. This CDR3 is 15 amino acids long. Germline values: CDR1 SEHNR, CDR2 FQNEAQ (reference sequence). The CDR3 DNA sequence: TGTGCCAGCAGCCACCGGGACAATGCAAGAGGGACCCAGTACTTC. It translates to CASSHRDNARGTQYF. Together with reference TRBV7-9 and TRBJ2-5, the CDR3 gives the full variable domain: DTGVSQNPRHKITKRGQNVTFRCDPISEHNRLYWYRQTLGQGPEFLTYFQNEAQLEKSRLLSDRFSAERPKGSFSTLEIQRTEQGDSAMYLCASSHRDNARGTQYFGPGTRLLVL.

This chain links TRBV4-3 with TRBJ2-1, with D possibly being TRBD2 (6 bases). The CDR3 is made up of 15 amino acids. V was shortened by 1 base and J by 6 bases, with 13 bases between the two germline ends. Germline V lookup: CDR1 LGHNA, CDR2 YSLEER. CDR3 in amino acids: CASSQVGGRGNEQFF. The CDR3 DNA reads as TGCGCCAGCAGCCAAGTGGGGGGTCGCGGCAATGAGCAGTTCTTC.

This clonotype was detected ten times or more. This chain connects TRBV12-3 or TRBV12-4 to TRBJ2-1; 8 nucleotides line up with TRBD1. CDR3 length equals 15 residues. V trimming: 5 bases; J trimming: 0 bases; junction bases outside the gene matches: 3. DNA for the CDR3: TGTGCCAGCAGTCCCCAGGGGGCCTCCTACAATGAGCAGTTCTTC. The encoded protein is CASSPQGASYNEQFF.

The chain combines TRBV19 with TRBJ2-2, with D possibly matching TRBD2 (6 bases). The V gene's germline CDR1 is LNHDA and CDR2 SQIVND (reference sequence). CDR3 length: 16 residues. Trimming left V 11 bases short and J 1 base short, with 20 bases between. CDR3 DNA sequence: TGTGCCCAGGTTAGATTGGGAGGACAGAACACCGGGGAGCTGTTTTTT. This gives the protein CAQVRLGGQNTGELFF.

V gene TRBV20-1 combines with J gene TRBJ2-5; the D gene is possibly TRBD2 (5 bases). The length of the CDR3 is 17 residues. Trimming removed 0 bases at V and 2 bases at J, with 19 bases between. CDR1 is DFQATT and CDR2 is SNEGSKA in the germline V gene (reference sequence). CDR3 in DNA: TGCAGTGCTAGAGATCTTCAGGTTGTGGACTTTCAAGAGACCCAGTACTTC. Its protein is CSARDLQVVDFQETQYF.

This clonotype was detected ten times or more. This chain connects TRBV4-3 to TRBJ2-7; D is ambiguous. The CDR3 covers 14 residues. V was pared by 4 bases and J by 3 bases, with 13 bases between. CDR1 and CDR2 from the germline V gene are LGHNA and YSLEER. CDR3 loop: CASSPRTIFYEQYF. CDR3 in DNA: TGCGCCAGCAGCCCGAGGACGATATTCTACGAGCAGTACTTC.

This chain uses TRBV27 with TRBJ2-7, with 13 bases that match TRBD2. J lost 6 bases, V lost 5 bases, and 10 bases had no gene match. The CDR3 is 16 residues long. Germline lookup yields CDR1 MNHEY and CDR2 SMNVEV (reference sequence). CDR3 bases: TGTGCCAGCAGTCAGACTAGCGGGGGGTTCGGGTTCGAGCAGTACTTC. Translating it yields CASSQTSGGFGFEQYF.

This clonotype has a count of ten or more. The J gene is TRBJ2-7, the V gene TRBV27, with 7 bases matching TRBD1. Trimming took 6 bases from V and 3 from J; bases not matched to a gene: 5. Germline V gives CDR1 MNHEY, CDR2 SMNVEV (reference sequence). This CDR3 contains 13 residues. This CDR3 is CASSLTGDYEQYF. The CDR3, as DNA: TGTGCCAGCAGCTTAACAGGGGACTACGAGCAGTACTTC.

The table lists this clonotype with a few counts. The gene calls are TRBV25-1 and TRBJ2-2; 9 nucleotides agree with TRBD1. The CDR3 contains 16 residues. CDR1 and CDR2 from the germline V gene are MGHDK and SYGVNS. V was clipped by 6 bases and J by 3 bases; unmatched bases: 8. The CDR3 bases are TGTGCCAGCAGAATCTTACAGGGGGCTGACACCGGGGAGCTGTTTTTT. Its protein is CASRILQGADTGELFF.

At least ten counts were recorded for this clonotype. The rearrangement joins TRBV20-1 to TRBJ1-1; D unresolved. The CDR3 is 13 residues long. V was shortened by 4 bases and J by 8 bases, with 17 bases between the two germline ends. CDR1 DFQATT and CDR2 SNEGSKA come from the germline V gene (reference sequence). The CDR3, as DNA: TGCAGTGCTATGGATAAAGGTCCAGTCGAAGCTTTCTTT. Translation: CSAMDKGPVEAFF.

The V and J genes are TRBV30 and TRBJ2-1, with 9 nucleotides matching TRBD1. The trim removed 3 bases at V and 9 bases at J, leaving 12 bases unmatched. Germline V gives CDR1 GTSNPN, CDR2 SVGIG (reference sequence). CDR3 length: 15 amino acids. CDR3 region: CAWRPTGTGKSEQFF. CDR3 in DNA: TGTGCCTGGAGGCCCACCGGGACAGGGAAGTCTGAGCAGTTCTTC.

This clonotype has more than one count but fewer than ten. The genes are TRBV6-5 and TRBJ2-7; unclear D gene. V was cut by 2 bases and J by 0 bases, with 14 bases left in between. The CDR3 runs to 16 residues. Germline CDR1 reads MNHEY; CDR2 reads SVGAGI. The chain's CDR3 is CASSYGLVPSSYEQYF. The CDR3 coding sequence is TGTGCCAGCAGTTACGGTCTCGTTCCAAGCTCCTACGAGCAGTACTTC.

This clonotype was counted a few times. The CDR3 DNA reads as TGTGCCAGCAGCTCCGCGGGAGAGTACACCGGGGAGCTGTTTTTT. This gives the protein CASSSAGEYTGELFF. This chain uses TRBV6-1 with TRBJ2-2; 7 nucleotides agree with TRBD2. The J segment lost 3 bases and the V segment lost 6 bases, leaving 7 bases of the junction unmatched. The germline gives CDR1 MNHNS, CDR2 SASEGT. This CDR3 is 15 amino acids long.

J is TRBJ2-2 and V is TRBV7-8; D uncertain. Germline assignment: CDR1 SGHVS and CDR2 FQNEAQ. CDR3 length: 15 amino acids. Between the trimmed V and J ends, which lost 1 base and 5 bases, there was a span of 11 bases. The CDR3, as DNA: TGTGCCAGCAGCTTAGAACCTGCATGGACCGGGGAGCTGTTTTTT. Protein sequence: CASSLEPAWTGELFF.

This chain uses TRBV5-1 with TRBJ2-7, with D unresolved. V lost 4 bases, J lost 4 bases, and 21 bases lay in between. This CDR3 is 16 amino acids long. From germline, CDR1 is SGHRS and CDR2 YFSETQ. The CDR3 region is CASSTHYEETLYEQYF. In nucleotides, the CDR3 is TGCGCCAGCAGCACCCATTATGAGGAGACCTTGTACGAGCAGTACTTC.

This clonotype has a handful of counts. The chain joins TRBV20-1 to TRBJ1-5; D not certain. This CDR3 spans 16 amino acids. Germline V gene sequence: CDR1 DFQATT, CDR2 SNEGSKA (reference sequence). V shed 2 bases and J shed 0 bases, with 14 bases lying between them. The CDR3 DNA follows: TGCAGTGCTAGACCTCCAGGAGCTTATAGCAATCAGCCCCAGCATTTT. It codes for CSARPPGAYSNQPQHF.

The chain combines TRBV3-1 with TRBJ2-7; D is undetermined. V was trimmed by 1 base and J by 5 bases, leaving 9 bases between them. This CDR3 has 13 amino acids. Germline V gives CDR1 LGHDT, CDR2 YNNKEL (reference sequence). As DNA, the CDR3 is TGTGCCAGCAGCCAAGTCCTCCGAGACGAGCAGTACTTC. Amino acid sequence: CASSQVLRDEQYF.

This rearrangement joins TRBV6-1 to TRBJ2-1; 8 nucleotides agree with TRBD2. The length of the CDR3 is 14 residues. Trimming took 7 bases from V and 8 from J; bases not matched to a gene: 10. Germline V gene sequence: CDR1 MNHNS, CDR2 SASEGT. The CDR3 bases are TGTGCCAGCAAGAAAGAGCGGGAGTTCTATGAGCAGTTCTTC. This codes for CASKKEREFYEQFF.

J is TRBJ2-5 and V is TRBV20-1, with D tentatively TRBD2 (6 bases). Germline values: CDR1 DFQATT, CDR2 SNEGSKA (reference sequence). The V end was cut by 0 bases, the J end by 1 base, with 21 bases between. CDR3 size: 18 residues. CDR3 DNA: TGCAGTGCTAGAGACGTTAGAGGGGTTGGGAGGACCCAAGAGACCCAGTACTTC. This sequence encodes CSARDVRGVGRTQETQYF.

The chain joins TRBV11-2 to TRBJ2-2; 13 bases line up with TRBD2. Germline-derived CDR1 and CDR2 are SGHAT and FQNNGV. The CDR3 runs to 16 residues. Trimming at V came to 5 bases and at J to 3 bases, leaving 3 bases not matched to a gene. CDR3 bases: TGTGCCAGCAGCATACTAGCGGGAGGGCACACCGGGGAGCTGTTTTTT. Translation gives CASSILAGGHTGELFF.

The genes are TRBV11-2 and TRBJ2-1; D gene unclear. The V gene lost 5 bases and the J gene lost 6 bases, with 11 bases spanning the gap. The germline V gene encodes CDR1 SGHAT and CDR2 FQNNGV. CDR3 length: 13 residues. The CDR3 reads CASSVQGRNEQFF. CDR3 in DNA: TGTGCCAGCAGCGTCCAAGGGCGCAATGAGCAGTTCTTC.

This clonotype has just a few counts. J is TRBJ2-1 and V is TRBV29-1, with 7 bases matching TRBD2. This CDR3 has 16 residues. CDR1 is SQVTM and CDR2 is ANQGSEA in the germline V gene. V shed 6 bases and J 5 bases; nucleotides not matched to a gene: 16. This CDR3 is CSVEGLPLSTHNEQFF. DNA for the CDR3: TGCAGCGTCGAGGGACTACCCCTAAGCACCCACAATGAGCAGTTCTTC.

The chain employs TRBV12-3 or TRBV12-4 and TRBJ2-7; D gene uncertain. V shed 1 base and J shed 3 bases, with 4 bases lying between them. CDR3 size: 12 residues. The CDR3 loop reads CASSLDVYEQYF. CDR3 in DNA: TGTGCCAGCAGTTTAGACGTCTACGAGCAGTACTTC.